The 11 T cell receptor beta chains given below trace back to one sample, sequenced in a study of monozygotic twins with inflammatory bowel disease (dated by TCRdb to between 2019 and 2020). Preparation of the library involved 5' RACE. The listed sequencing device is Illumina HiSeq 2500. Reads reprocessed by TCRdb are summarized as one entry per CDR3 protein sequence, and DNA is absent. The sample's clone listing holds over 150,000 distinct CDR3 sequences. The leading ten clones occupy approximately 2.8% of the sample. Material: blood. All receptors come from a human donor with ulcerative colitis or Crohn's disease, or a healthy co-twin of an affected twin (not recorded which).

V is TRBV24-1 and J is TRBJ2-2; TCRdb's D gene call, TRBD1, goes unchecked for lack of DNA. The germline CDR1 and CDR2 sequences are KGHDR and SFDVKD. CDR3 size: 15 residues. This CDR3 reads CATGARTGLTGELFF.

The V call is TRBV5-1, the J call TRBJ2-1; TCRdb returns TRBD1, unconfirmable since there is no DNA. This CDR3 has 14 amino acids. Germline V lookup: CDR1 SGHRS, CDR2 YFSETQ. Here the CDR3 reads CASFADSPYNEQFF. Using reference TRBV5-1 and TRBJ2-1 for the parts outside the CDR3, the full variable domain is KAGVTQTPRYLIKTRGQQVTLSCSPISGHRSVSWYQQTPGQGLQFLFEYFSETQRNKGNFPGRFSGRQFSNSRSEMNVSTLELGDSALYLCASFADSPYNEQFFGPGTRLTVL.

This chain joins TRBV28 and TRBJ2-7; checking the TCRdb D call of TRBD1 is not possible without DNA. The CDR3 is 14 residues long. CDR1 MDHEN and CDR2 SYDVKM come from the germline V gene. CDR3: CASLWGTGAHEQYF.

The rearrangement uses TRBV12-3 or TRBV12-4 and TRBJ2-4. The CDR3 length is 18 residues. CDR3 residues: CASSLAVVAIRAKNIQYF.

The chain carries TRBV5-1 and TRBJ2-3. This CDR3 is 13 amino acids long. CDR1 SGHRS and CDR2 YFSETQ come from the germline V gene. The CDR3 spells CASSVGGTDTQYF.

The V gene is TRBV23-1, the J gene TRBJ2-4; TCRdb gives TRBD1 as the D gene, but with no DNA this cannot be confirmed. TRBV23-1 is flagged as an ORF with uncertain function. This CDR3 spans 15 amino acids. The CDR3 sequence: CAIWRRELAKNIQYF.

V gene TRBV2 combines with J gene TRBJ2-3. This CDR3 has 14 residues. In germline, CDR1 is SNHLY, CDR2 FYNNEI. The CDR3 sequence: CASRMFLSTDTQYF.

CDR3 in amino acids: CASSQEKGWDEKLFF. The genes are TRBV4-1 and TRBJ1-4; lacking DNA, the TRBD1 call made by TCRdb goes unchecked. Looked up from germline, CDR1 is MGHRA and CDR2 is YSYEKL. There are 15 residues in the CDR3.

The V call is TRBV10-2, the J call TRBJ2-1; the TRBD1 assignment by TCRdb is unverifiable without DNA. The CDR3 spans 15 residues. Germline V lookup: CDR1 WSHSY, CDR2 SAAADI. CDR3 region: CASSDWDRGYNEQFF.

The rearrangement links TRBV7-2 to TRBJ1-2; TCRdb picks TRBD1, but there is no DNA to check that call. CDR1 and CDR2 from the germline V gene are SGHTA and FQGNSA. The length of the CDR3 is 14 residues. The CDR3 sequence: CASSPGTSNYGYTF.

The genes are TRBV28 and TRBJ2-7; the D gene TCRdb calls, TRBD2, cannot be checked with no DNA. Germline V gene lookup returns CDR1 MDHEN and CDR2 SYDVKM. This CDR3 comprises 16 residues. CDR3 protein: CASTDDSGLSSYEQYF. The full variable domain, its missing parts supplied by reference TRBV28 and TRBJ2-7, is DVKVTQSSRYLVKRTGEKVFLECVQDMDHENMFWYRQDPGLGLRLIYFSYDVKMKEKGDIPEGYSVSREKKERFSLILESASTNQTSMYLCASTDDSGLSSYEQYFGPGTRLTVT.